This TCR beta chain originates from a study of blood T cell repertoires in COVID-19. Looking at the study overall: Nucleic acid was either cDNA or gDNA, and it came from T cells, B-cell-depleted T cells, or PBMCs.

This CDR3 has 15 residues. The ends were cut back, 4 bases at V and 1 base at J, with 11 bases in the middle. The germline CDR1 and CDR2 sequences are KGHDR and SFDVKD. Profiling relied on immunoSEQ multiplex PCR, and the TCRdb table lists in-frame clones only, not all of them. The sample includes hundreds of thousands of clones, about nine tenths of them seen just once. The sequencing sample was made of peripheral blood. The clonotype originates from a man aged 55-75 years who had recovered from COVID-19. This rearrangement joins TRBV24-1 to TRBJ2-3; D is uncertain. CDR3 residues: CATSENGLGTDTQYF. DNA for the CDR3: TGTGCCACCAGTGAAAACGGTCTAGGCACAGATACGCAGTATTTT.